Below are 15 T cell receptor beta chains sequenced from a single sample in a study of blood T cell repertoires in COVID-19. Here immunoSEQ multiplex PCR was the method, and the copy in TCRdb shows in-frame clones only, minus some. The data show 200,000 to 250,000 clones, 82% seen once. Sequenced input: peripheral blood. The receptors were sampled from an elderly woman with acute or convalescent COVID-19.

The chain recombines TRBV2 with TRBJ2-3; D is ambiguous. V lost 8 bases and J 8 bases, leaving 23 bases between the germline ends. The CDR3 contains 15 residues. Per the germline V gene, CDR1 is SNHLY and CDR2 is FYNNEI. The CDR3 DNA follows: TGTGCCAGCGCAGGTCTCGGTGCGATGCTGGGTACGCAGTATTTT. As protein: CASAGLGAMLGTQYF.

The rearrangement joins TRBV7-2 to TRBJ2-5; 8 bases are shared with TRBD1. V lost 5 bases and J lost 0; bases outside the gene matches: 5. Germline CDR1 reads SGHTA; CDR2 reads FQGNSA. The CDR3 totals 15 residues. The DNA of the CDR3 is TGTGCCAGCAGCATCCGACAGGGGAACCAAGAGACCCAGTACTTC. Its protein product is CASSIRQGNQETQYF.

V is TRBV4-3 and J is TRBJ2-5; 7 bases fit TRBD2. J was trimmed by 5 bases and V by 0 bases; bases with no gene match: 12. The CDR3 covers 17 residues. Germline lookup yields CDR1 LGHNA and CDR2 YSLEER. This CDR3 is CASSQDVPGTKGETQYF. The CDR3 DNA follows: TGCGCCAGCAGCCAAGATGTTCCGGGGACTAAGGGGGAGACCCAGTACTTC.

The chain links TRBV7-2 to TRBJ2-6; the D is unclear. The CDR3 spans 14 residues. V was shortened by 5 bases and J by 3 bases, with 8 bases between the two germline ends. CDR1 and CDR2 from the germline V gene are SGHTA and FQGNSA. The CDR3 nucleotides read TGTGCCAGCAGCCAGTTCTTTGGGGCCAACGTCCTGACTTTC. Its protein is CASSQFFGANVLTF.

This clone was recorded once. This chain uses TRBV3-1 (or the pseudogene TRBV3-2) with TRBJ1-4; TRBD1 is a possible D gene (5 bases). V shed 4 bases and J shed 2 bases, with 11 bases lying between them. CDR1 LGHDT and CDR2 YNNKEL come from the germline V gene (reference sequence). The length of the CDR3 is 15 residues. CDR3 nucleotide sequence: TGTGCCAGCAGCCGGGGGGGGAGTACTAATGAAAAACTGTTTTTT. Translation: CASSRGGSTNEKLFF.

The chain's CDR3 is CASSGTGFKPQHF. As DNA, the CDR3 is TGTGCCAGCAGCGGGACAGGGTTTAAGCCCCAGCATTTT. The gene calls are TRBV7-2 and TRBJ1-5; 9 nucleotides agree with TRBD1. The CDR3 spans 13 residues. With 5 bases clipped from V and 8 bases from J, the junction kept 4 bases outside the gene matches. The germline V gene encodes CDR1 SGHTA and CDR2 FQGNSA.

The chain recombines TRBV24-1 with TRBJ1-2; D possibly corresponds to TRBD1 (5 bases). The CDR3 runs 12 residues. The germline V gene encodes CDR1 KGHDR and CDR2 SFDVKD. Between the trimmed V and J ends, which lost 4 bases and 8 bases, there was a span of 10 bases. In DNA form, the CDR3 reads TGTGCCACCAGTGACCCTAGGACAGGCTACACCTTC. Protein: CATSDPRTGYTF.

V is TRBV6-2 or TRBV6-3 and J is TRBJ2-7; the match to TRBD1 covers 7 bases. Looked up from germline, CDR1 is MNHEY and CDR2 is SVGEGT. This CDR3 is 13 amino acids long. V lost 4 bases, J lost 2 bases, and 2 bases stayed unmatched. CDR3 sequence (DNA): TGTGCCAGCAGTTGGGACAGCCCCTACGAGCAGTACTTC. It codes for CASSWDSPYEQYF.

The table lists this clone with a few counts. This chain links TRBV9 with TRBJ1-2, with D maybe TRBD1 (6 bases). The CDR3 has 15 residues. In germline, CDR1 is SGDLS, CDR2 YYNGEE. The V and J ends lost 4 bases and 1 base respectively, with 14 bases between them. CDR3 in amino acids: CASSPSGTINYGYTF. The DNA for the CDR3 is TGTGCCAGCAGCCCGAGTGGGACAATTAACTATGGCTACACCTTC.

This sequence joins TRBV7-9 and TRBJ1-1; no definite D call. From germline, CDR1 is SEHNR and CDR2 FQNEAQ (reference sequence). The V end was cut by 8 bases, the J end by 2 bases, with 12 bases between. There are 13 residues in the CDR3. CDR3 region: CASGESGNTEAFF. CDR3 DNA sequence: TGTGCCAGCGGAGAGTCGGGAAACACTGAAGCTTTCTTT. The full variable domain, with the rest looked up from reference TRBV7-9 and TRBJ1-1, is DTGVSQNPRHKITKRGQNVTFRCDPISEHNRLYWYRQTLGQGPEFLTYFQNEAQLEKSRLLSDRFSAERPKGSFSTLEIQRTEQGDSAMYLCASGESGNTEAFFGQGTRLTVV.

This clone was observed a single time. The germline gene is not matched at one end of the junction; a read error may be the cause. The rearrangement links TRBV12-3 or TRBV12-4 to TRBJ2-3, with a possible D match to TRBD2 (5 bases). The CDR3 sequence is 13 residues long. The CDR3 loop reads CASSLAASPTPSF. The DNA of the CDR3 is TGTGCCAGCAGTTTAGCGGCTAGCCCAACTCCCTCTTTT.

CDR3 loop: CATSDLGLQGTGELFF. The CDR3 coding sequence is TGTGCCACCAGTGATTTGGGCCTACAGGGAACCGGGGAGCTGTTTTTT. This rearrangement joins TRBV24-1 to TRBJ2-2, with D maybe TRBD1 (6 bases). Trimming left V 0 bases short and J 5 bases short, with 12 bases between. From germline, CDR1 is KGHDR and CDR2 SFDVKD. CDR3 length equals 16 residues.

The rearrangement links TRBV19 to TRBJ1-2; perhaps TRBD1 as D (6 bases). From germline, CDR1 is LNHDA and CDR2 SQIVND (reference sequence). The CDR3 runs 18 residues. V gave up 4 bases and J gave up 1 base, with 22 bases separating them. CDR3 sequence reads: CASSTRGGSAMRNYGYTF. DNA for the CDR3: TGTGCCAGTAGTACGCGTGGGGGCTCCGCGATGCGTAACTATGGCTACACCTTC.

The gene calls are TRBV6-5 and TRBJ1-2, with D uncertain. This CDR3 region has 13 residues. Germline V gives CDR1 MNHEY, CDR2 SVGAGI. V lost 6 bases and J lost 2, with 10 bases in between. This CDR3 reads CASSRQLNYGYTF. The CDR3 nucleotides read TGTGCCAGCAGCCGACAACTCAACTATGGCTACACCTTC.

The CDR3 nucleotides are TGTGCCAGCAGGCAGGGTAGCAATCAGCCCCAGCATTTT. It encodes CASRQGSNQPQHF. The rearrangement links TRBV6-5 to TRBJ1-5; D perhaps matches TRBD1 (5 bases). Germline V gene data show CDR1 as MNHEY and CDR2 as SVGAGI. The CDR3 is 13 residues long. The ends were cut back, 6 bases at V and 0 bases at J, with 6 bases in the middle.